The rows below give T cell receptor beta chains drawn from one sample of a study of a mutant IDH1 vaccine in newly diagnosed glioma. Produced via immunoSEQ multiplex PCR; TCRdb's table is partial and in-frame only. Of fewer than 85,000 clones in the sample, 80% to 90% were seen once. Sequenced here: PBMCs, sampled from a glioma patient treated with radiotherapy, temozolomide or both. These receptors came from a man aged 25 to 40 with glioma. The CDR3 runs from the conserved cysteine through the conserved F or W. The order of the fields is D gene, clone size, J gene, CDR3 length, V gene, CDR3 protein, CDR3 DNA. The D gene is left open where the match is weak. Where a row states a size, it is once, few, many or the class of an expanded clone; other rows omit it.

.,.,TRBJ1-2,15,TRBV7-9,CASSPRRSEDYGYTF,TGTGCCAGCAGCCCCCGGCGGTCGGAGGACTATGGCTACACCTTC
TRBD2,.,TRBJ2-1,18,TRBV4-2,CASSQKGSSGAPYNEQFF,TGTGCCAGCAGCCAAAAAGGGTCTAGCGGGGCCCCCTACAATGAGCAGTTCTTC
TRBD1,.,TRBJ2-5,13,TRBV10-3,CAISDRGLETQYF,TGTGCCATCAGTGACAGGGGGCTAGAGACCCAGTACTTC
.,few,TRBJ2-5,10,TRBV7-2,CASSLGTQYF,TGTGCCAGCAGCTTAGGGACCCAGTACTTC
TRBD2,.,TRBJ2-4,19,TRBV28,CASRPPIGTSGIAKNIQYF,TGTGCCAGCAGACCACCGATCGGGACTAGCGGGATAGCCAAAAACATTCAGTACTTC
TRBD1,.,TRBJ2-5,15,TRBV18,CASSPVTGMGETQYF,TGTGCCAGCTCACCTGTGACAGGGATGGGGGAGACCCAGTACTTC
.,.,TRBJ1-6,14,TRBV6-6,CASSPGSRNSPLHF,TGTGCCAGCAGTCCCGGTTCCCGTAATTCACCCCTCCACTTT
.,.,TRBJ2-2,16,TRBV5-6,CASSLDTGRIAGELFF,TGTGCCAGCAGCCTGGATACAGGGCGGATAGCCGGGGAGCTGTTTTTT
TRBD2,.,TRBJ2-7,13,TRBV11-2,CASSFGTTYEQYF,TGTGCCAGCAGCTTCGGGACTACCTACGAGCAGTACTTC
.,.,TRBJ1-1,12,TRBV28,CASSQRALRAFF,TGTGCCAGCAGCCAACGGGCCTTGCGGGCTTTCTTT
.,.,TRBJ2-7,11,TRBV20-1,CSARGVAEQYF,TGCAGTGCCAGGGGGGTAGCCGAGCAGTACTTC
TRBD1,.,TRBJ2-5,14,TRBV5-1,CASSWGQGASTQYF,TGCGCCAGCAGCTGGGGACAGGGGGCTTCGACCCAGTACTTC
TRBD1,few,TRBJ2-7,14,TRBV7-9,CASSQGQSSYEQYF,TGTGCCAGCAGCCAGGGACAGAGCTCCTACGAGCAGTACTTC
TRBD2,.,TRBJ2-5,16,TRBV6-5,CASSYSGTSGGETQYF,TGTGCCAGCAGTTACTCCGGGACTAGCGGGGGAGAGACCCAGTACTTC
.,.,TRBJ1-5,15,TRBV19,CASSIDVRPNQPQHF,TGTGCCAGTAGTATAGATGTGAGGCCAAATCAGCCCCAGCATTTT
TRBD1,.,TRBJ1-6,15,TRBV19,CASKDRDVRNSPLHF,TGTGCCAGTAAGGACAGGGACGTCAGGAATTCACCCCTCCACTTT
TRBD1,.,TRBJ1-5,14,TRBV6-1,CASSDRGLVQPQHF,TGTGCCAGCAGTGACAGGGGGCTGGTTCAGCCCCAGCATTTT
TRBD2,once,TRBJ2-5,15,TRBV11-2,CASSLALAVEETQYF,TGTGCCAGCAGCTTAGCGCTAGCGGTGGAGGAGACCCAGTACTTC
.,.,TRBJ1-4,16,TRBV4-1,CASSLEGIATNEKLFF,TGCGCCAGCAGCCTCGAGGGGATTGCAACTAATGAAAAACTGTTTTTT
.,.,TRBJ2-2,14,TRBV9,CASRQGGNTGELFF,TGTGCCAGCAGACAGGGCGGGAACACCGGGGAGCTGTTTTTT
TRBD1,.,TRBJ1-4,14,TRBV5-5,CASSFLDRGEKLFF,TGTGCCAGCAGCTTTTTGGACAGGGGCGAAAAACTGTTTTTT
TRBD2,.,TRBJ2-3,21,TRBV10-1,CASSEMGTSGGPALLTDTQYF,TGCGCCAGCAGTGAAATGGGTACTAGCGGGGGACCAGCCCTACTCACAGATACGCAGTATTTT
TRBD2,.,TRBJ2-4,13,TRBV6-6,CASSYGGENIQYF,TGTGCCAGCAGTTATGGGGGGGAGAACATTCAGTACTTC
TRBD1,.,TRBJ1-2,13,TRBV28,CASSQGTALGYTF,TGTGCCAGCAGCCAAGGGACAGCCTTAGGCTACACCTTC
.,few,TRBJ1-5,13,TRBV28,CASSFYGNQPQHF,TGTGCCAGCAGTTTTTACGGTAATCAGCCCCAGCATTTT
.,.,TRBJ1-5,15,TRBV28,CASSLTDYSNQPQHF,TGTGCCAGCAGTTTAACCGATTATAGCAATCAGCCCCAGCATTTT
.,.,TRBJ1-1,14,TRBV9,CASSVTGLNTEAFF,TGTGCCAGCAGCGTAACAGGATTGAACACTGAAGCTTTCTTT
TRBD2,.,TRBJ2-6,20,TRBV15,CATSRGGMGPQVSGANVLTF,TGTGCCACCAGCAGGGGGGGGATGGGACCCCAGGTCTCTGGGGCCAACGTCCTGACTTTC
.,.,TRBJ1-1,12,TRBV5-8,CASRPGLAGAFF,TGTGCCAGCCGGCCGGGTTTGGCGGGAGCTTTCTTT
TRBD1,once,TRBJ2-7,15,TRBV18,CASSPGTGRSYEQYF,TGTGCCAGCTCACCTGGGACAGGGAGGTCCTACGAGCAGTACTTC
TRBD2,.,TRBJ2-2,19,TRBV4-1,CASSPTLKTSGVGSGELFF,TGCGCCAGCAGCCCGACCCTAAAGACTAGCGGGGTCGGGAGCGGGGAGCTGTTTTTT
TRBD1,few,TRBJ2-3,18,TRBV5-1,CASSLGTGGSRRTDTQYF,TGCGCCAGCAGCTTAGGGACAGGGGGCTCGCGACGCACAGATACGCAGTATTTT
.,.,TRBJ1-2,12,TRBV27,CASSPTGHGYTF,TGTGCCAGCAGCCCAACAGGGCACGGCTACACCTTC
.,.,TRBJ2-7,14,TRBV7-9,CASSFWTDFGEQYF,TGTGCCAGCAGCTTTTGGACAGACTTCGGGGAGCAGTACTTC
TRBD1,once,TRBJ2-7,15,TRBV10-3,CAISELRTGLYEQYF,TGTGCCATCAGTGAGTTGAGGACAGGGCTGTACGAGCAGTACTTC
.,.,TRBJ1-1,13,TRBV19,CASLPQGRMVAFF,TGTGCCAGCTTACCGCAGGGGCGCATGGTAGCTTTCTTT
TRBD1,.,TRBJ2-6,16,TRBV9,CASSVKDRVGANVLTF,TGTGCCAGCAGCGTAAAGGACAGGGTTGGGGCCAACGTCCTGACTTTC
.,.,TRBJ1-5,15,TRBV27,CASSEQGAGNQPQHF,TGTGCCAGCAGTGAACAGGGAGCAGGGAATCAGCCCCAGCATTTT
.,few,TRBJ1-2,14,TRBV7-9,CASSPRESNYGYTF,TGTGCCAGCAGCCCGCGGGAGAGCAACTATGGCTACACCTTC
.,.,TRBJ1-2,14,TRBV4-1,CASSQDWSNYGYTF,TGCGCCAGCAGCCAAGACTGGTCTAACTATGGCTACACCTTC
TRBD1,.,TRBJ1-1,15,TRBV9,CASSSMSRDRVRAFF,TGTGCCAGCAGCTCGATGTCCCGGGACAGGGTACGGGCTTTCTTT
.,.,TRBJ1-2,16,TRBV9,CASSPTGVLANYGYTF,TGTGCCAGCAGCCCCACGGGGGTTCTAGCTAACTATGGCTACACCTTC
.,once,TRBJ1-1,13,TRBV5-4,CASSRPENTEAFF,TGTGCCAGCAGCCGGCCGGAGAACACTGAAGCTTTCTTT
.,.,TRBJ2-7,14,TRBV27,CASSFGGGRNEQYF,TGTGCCAGCAGTTTCGGTGGTGGTCGGAACGAGCAGTACTTC
.,few,TRBJ2-1,14,TRBV11-3,CASSFSSSYNEQFF,TGTGCCAGCAGCTTTAGTAGCTCCTACAATGAGCAGTTCTTC
.,.,TRBJ1-2,16,TRBV28,CASSLGHALGSYGYTF,TGTGCCAGCAGTTTGGGGCACGCTTTAGGGAGCTATGGCTACACCTTC
TRBD1,.,TRBJ2-7,14,TRBV7-9,CASSFGDRAYEQYF,TGTGCCAGCAGCTTTGGAGACAGGGCCTACGAGCAGTACTTC
TRBD1,.,TRBJ2-7,15,TRBV5-4,CASSEGQSIFYEQYF,TGTGCCAGCAGCGAGGGACAGTCTATTTTCTACGAGCAGTACTTC
TRBD1,.,TRBJ1-4,13,TRBV7-2,CASSWTGYEKLFF,TGTGCCAGCAGCTGGACAGGTTATGAAAAACTGTTTTTT
.,.,TRBJ2-2,11,TRBV18,CASSPDGELFF,TGTGCCAGCTCACCAGACGGGGAGCTGTTTTTT
.,.,TRBJ2-3,13,TRBV13,CASGTASTDTQYF,TGTGCCAGCGGTACAGCAAGCACAGATACGCAGTATTTT
.,.,TRBJ2-5,13,TRBV28,CASSTPARETQYF,TGTGCCAGCAGTACCCCCGCTCGGGAGACCCAGTACTTC
.,.,TRBJ1-5,13,TRBV30,CAWSDAHNQPQHF,TGTGCCTGGAGTGACGCACACAATCAGCCCCAGCATTTT
.,.,TRBJ1-2,14,TRBV2,CASSADPPGNGYTF,TGTGCCAGCAGTGCGGACCCACCAGGGAATGGCTACACCTTC
.,few,TRBJ1-5,12,TRBV5-5,CASSLGDWPQHF,TGTGCCAGCAGTCTGGGAGATTGGCCCCAGCATTTT
TRBD2,.,TRBJ2-3,14,TRBV28,CASSLGSGRGTQYF,TGTGCCAGCAGTTTAGGATCGGGGAGGGGCACGCAGTATTTT
.,.,TRBJ1-5,15,TRBV7-6,CASSLGYRDDQPQHF,TGTGCCAGCAGCCTAGGGTACCGGGACGATCAGCCCCAGCATTTT